These 30 T cell receptor beta chains share one sample of origin, sequenced in a study of blood T cell repertoires in COVID-19. Produced via immunoSEQ multiplex PCR; TCRdb's table is partial and in-frame only. This sample yields 130,000 to 150,000 clones, of which around nine tenths are seen a single time; 8.5% to 9% belongs to the top ten. The specimen sequenced was peripheral blood. These receptors were obtained from a woman between 45 and 65 years old with active or convalescent COVID-19.

This clone was seen a handful of times. The chain carries TRBV11-3 and TRBJ2-3, with 8 nucleotides matching TRBD1. Germline V gene sequence: CDR1 SGHNT, CDR2 YENEEA. V trimming: 5 bases; J trimming: 2 bases; junction bases outside the gene matches: 3. The CDR3 sequence is 14 residues long. CDR3 region: CASSRQGPTDTQYF. CDR3 sequence (DNA): TGTGCCAGCAGCCGACAGGGGCCCACAGATACGCAGTATTTT.

V gene TRBV10-3 combines with J gene TRBJ2-1; maybe TRBD1 (5 bases). CDR3 size: 14 residues. CDR1 is ENHRY and CDR2 is SYGVKD in the germline V gene. Trimming removed 8 bases from V and 6 bases from J, with 17 bases in between. CDR3 sequence (DNA): TGTGCCATCCAACGGGCTGCTCAGGGCAATGAGCAGTTCTTC. Residues: CAIQRAAQGNEQFF.

The rearrangement uses TRBV7-8 and TRBJ1-3, with a tentative D call TRBD1 (5 bases). The V gene's germline CDR1 is SGHVS and CDR2 FQNEAQ. The CDR3 has 15 amino acids. Trimming shortened V by 1 base and J by 2 bases, and 9 bases separated the two germline ends. The CDR3, as DNA: TGTGCCAGCAGCTTAGGCGGGGGGGCTGGAAACACCATATATTTT. It specifies CASSLGGGAGNTIYF.

On this clone: Other DNA sequences in the sample encode the same CDR3. The genes are TRBV6-1 and TRBJ2-3; TRBD2 aligns across 7 bases. Trimming cost V 0 bases and J 3 bases; bases outside gene matches: 0. The germline V gene has CDR1 MNHNS and CDR2 SASEGT. This CDR3 spans 14 amino acids. Here the CDR3 reads CASSEAGGTDTQYF. The CDR3 region has the DNA TGTGCCAGCAGTGAAGCCGGGGGGACAGATACGCAGTATTTT.

V is TRBV7-9 and J is TRBJ2-1, with a tentative D call TRBD1 (6 bases). This CDR3 has 16 residues. V was clipped by 6 bases and J by 0 bases, with 15 bases between them. Germline-derived CDR1 and CDR2 are SEHNR and FQNEAQ (reference sequence). CDR3 sequence: CASSPAQGRSYNEQFF. The DNA of the CDR3 is TGTGCCAGCAGTCCGGCCCAGGGGCGCTCCTACAATGAGCAGTTCTTC.

There are a few counts of this clone. The V call is TRBV2, the J call TRBJ1-1; 10 bases align to TRBD1. CDR3 length equals 13 residues. Trimming removed 11 bases from V and 4 bases from J; junction bases left unmatched: 7. Germline CDR1 and CDR2: SNHLY and FYNNEI. The CDR3 DNA follows: TGTGCCGGAAACAGGGACAGGGGCACTGAAGCTTTCTTT. Protein sequence: CAGNRDRGTEAFF.

V usage is TRBV30 and J usage is TRBJ1-1; D is unresolved. The CDR3 contains 12 residues. The germline V and J ends were trimmed by 4 bases and 11 bases, with 17 bases remaining between them. Germline CDR1 reads GTSNPN; CDR2 reads SVGIG (reference sequence). CDR3 sequence (DNA): TGTGCCTGGAAGAAAAGCTCAACGGGTGCTTTCTTT. Translation: CAWKKSSTGAFF.

This chain connects TRBV4-1 to TRBJ1-4; 10 bases match TRBD1. V lost 5 bases to trimming and J lost 7 bases; unmatched junction nucleotides: 7. The germline V gene encodes CDR1 MGHRA and CDR2 YSYEKL. This CDR3 region has 15 residues. Here the CDR3 reads CASSTYRDRGEKLFF. The DNA of the CDR3 is TGCGCCAGCAGCACCTATCGGGACAGGGGTGAAAAACTGTTTTTT.

CDR3 amino acids: CASSLTGTGTYEQYF. The DNA of the CDR3 is TGTGCCAGCAGCTTAACCGGGACAGGCACCTACGAGCAGTACTTC. This chain joins TRBV7-3 and TRBJ2-7, with 8 bases lining up with TRBD1. Germline assignment: CDR1 SGHTA and CDR2 FQGTGA. There are 15 residues in the CDR3. Trimming took 0 bases from V and 2 from J; bases not matched to a gene: 3.

The CDR3: CASSGLAGGPRTDTQYF. In DNA form, the CDR3 reads TGTGCCAGCAGTGGTTTAGCGGGAGGGCCCCGCACAGATACGCAGTATTTT. The rearrangement uses TRBV6-1 and TRBJ2-3; 11 positions match TRBD2. The CDR3 totals 17 residues. V trimming: 4 bases; J trimming: 1 base; junction bases outside the gene matches: 7. Germline V gives CDR1 MNHNS, CDR2 SASEGT.

The chain uses TRBV3-1 (or the pseudogene TRBV3-2) and TRBJ2-1; D might be TRBD2 (5 bases). The CDR3 covers 13 residues. Trimming cost V 4 bases and J 6 bases, with 10 bases left between them. Germline V gene data show CDR1 as LGHDT and CDR2 as YNNKEL (reference sequence). DNA for the CDR3: TGTGCCAGCAGCCCATTGGACTTCAATGAGCAGTTCTTC. It is translated as CASSPLDFNEQFF.

This sequence joins TRBV6-6 and TRBJ1-2; 9 bases are shared with TRBD1. This CDR3 comprises 14 residues. CDR1 is MNHNY and CDR2 is SVGAGI in the germline V gene (reference sequence). The V segment lost 8 bases and the J segment 8 bases; nucleotides outside the gene matches: 12. CDR3 DNA sequence: TGTGCCAGCGGCGGGGGACAGGGAAGGGTCGGCTACACCTTC. Translating gives CASGGGQGRVGYTF.

The chain combines TRBV5-8 with TRBJ1-2; D ambiguous. Germline V lookup: CDR1 SGHTS, CDR2 YDEGEE. This CDR3 is 13 amino acids long. Trimming left V 1 base short and J 4 bases short, with 8 bases between. The chain's CDR3 is CASSLSDVYGYTF. The CDR3 nucleotides read TGTGCCAGCAGCTTGTCAGATGTCTATGGCTACACCTTC.

The V call is TRBV7-6, the J call TRBJ2-3; 13 bases fit TRBD2. CDR3 length: 17 residues. The V segment lost 4 bases and the J segment 4 bases; nucleotides outside the gene matches: 8. Germline V lookup: CDR1 SGHVS, CDR2 FNYEAQ. The CDR3 loop is CASSSPLAGGISDTQYF. The CDR3 DNA reads TGTGCCAGCAGCTCGCCACTAGCGGGGGGGATTTCAGATACGCAGTATTTT.

This chain joins TRBV29-1 and TRBJ2-1; D is possibly TRBD2 (5 bases). V shed 6 bases and J shed 0 bases, with 12 bases lying between them. This CDR3 has 14 residues. Germline V gene data show CDR1 as SQVTM and CDR2 as ANQGSEA. CDR3 sequence: CSVYFGGSYNEQFF. The CDR3 nucleotides are TGCAGCGTGTACTTCGGAGGCTCCTACAATGAGCAGTTCTTC.

Comments on this clone: Different DNA sequences within this sample yield the same CDR3. CDR3 DNA: TGCGCCAGCAGTCTGACAGCGGGATACACAACCGGGGAGCTGTTTTTT. Its translation is CASSLTAGYTTGELFF. V and J are TRBV5-1 and TRBJ2-2, with 7 bases matching TRBD2. The V segment lost 5 bases and the J segment 5 bases; nucleotides outside the gene matches: 12. The CDR3 length is 16 residues. CDR1 is SGHRS, CDR2 YFSETQ, per germline.

This clone was recorded once. The chain has TRBV7-2 and TRBJ2-2; TRBD2 matches 10 bases. There are 16 residues in the CDR3. Germline CDR1 is SGHTA and CDR2 is FQGNSA. Germline trimming cut 2 bases from V and 6 bases from J; bases unmatched to any gene: 6. CDR3 in amino acids: CASSLRVAGGSGELFF. In DNA form, the CDR3 reads TGTGCCAGCAGCTTAAGAGTAGCGGGGGGATCCGGGGAGCTGTTTTTT. The full variable domain, completed using reference TRBV7-2 and TRBJ2-2, is GAGVSQSPSNKVTEKGKDVELRCDPISGHTALYWYRQSLGQGLEFLIYFQGNSAPDKSGLPSDRFSAERTGGSVSTLTIQRTQQEDSAVYLCASSLRVAGGSGELFFGEGSRLTVL.

The V call is TRBV7-8, the J call TRBJ1-5; TRBD1 agrees at 7 bases. CDR3 size: 14 residues. The ends lost 4 bases at V and 3 bases at J; junction bases unmatched: 3. Germline CDR1 is SGHVS and CDR2 is FQNEAQ. CDR3 residues: CASSWGQHNQPQHF. CDR3 sequence (DNA): TGTGCCAGCAGCTGGGGACAGCACAATCAGCCCCAGCATTTT.

The chain couples TRBV6-2 or TRBV6-3 to TRBJ2-3; TRBD2 matches at 8 bases. The CDR3 is 15 amino acids. CDR1 is MNHEY, CDR2 SVGEGT, per germline. V was clipped by 6 bases and J by 3 bases; unmatched bases: 8. The chain's CDR3 is CASSVRGGWTDTQYF. In DNA, the CDR3 is TGTGCCAGCAGCGTCCGGGGGGGATGGACAGATACGCAGTATTTT.

The genes are TRBV27 and TRBJ1-1, with D perhaps TRBD1 (5 bases). The CDR3 sequence is 15 residues long. V was clipped by 3 bases and J by 2 bases, with 13 bases between them. CDR1 and CDR2 from the germline V gene are MNHEY and SMNVEV (reference sequence). CDR3 sequence (DNA): TGTGCCAGCAGTTTTCTTTTAGGGGTTAACACTGAAGCTTTCTTT. Amino acid sequence: CASSFLLGVNTEAFF.

The V call is TRBV21-1, the J call TRBJ2-6; the D call in the table, TRBD2, was not verified against the DNA. TRBV21-1 is flagged as a pseudogene. This CDR3 is built from 20 residues. The DNA of the CDR3 is TGTGCCAGCAGCCCCCGGAGGGCGGGTAGACGGTACTCTGGGGCCAACGTCCTGACTTTC. This codes for CASSPRRAGRRYSGANVLTF.

CDR3 sequence (DNA): TGTGCTAGTGGTTTGCCCCGGGCAGGGGGGACCTACGAGCAGTACTTC. Translating gives CASGLPRAGGTYEQYF. This chain links TRBV12-5 with TRBJ2-7, with D tentatively TRBD1 (7 bases). From germline, CDR1 is LGHNT and CDR2 FRNRAP. This CDR3 has 16 amino acids. Trimming shortened V by 2 bases and J by 2 bases, and 16 bases separated the two germline ends.

The rearrangement joins TRBV6-5 to TRBJ1-6; D not resolved. The V end was cut by 2 bases, the J end by 10 bases, with 12 bases between. Per germline, CDR1 MNHEY and CDR2 SVGAGI. The CDR3 consists of 14 residues. CDR3 DNA: TGTGCCAGCAGTTACAGTAACGCGGGCTCACCCCTCCACTTT. Protein product: CASSYSNAGSPLHF.

The chain combines TRBV6-5 with TRBJ2-3; 10 bases line up with TRBD2. Germline lookup yields CDR1 MNHEY and CDR2 SVGAGI. V lost 2 bases to trimming and J lost 2 bases; unmatched junction nucleotides: 4. The CDR3 length is 16 residues. As DNA, the CDR3 is TGTGCCAGCAGTTACGAGACTAGCGGGTTCACAGATACGCAGTATTTT. Translation gives CASSYETSGFTDTQYF.

V gene TRBV2 combines with J gene TRBJ2-7; D call uncertain. With 7 bases removed from V and 0 bases from J, the gap between germline ends came to 13 bases. Germline V gene lookup returns CDR1 SNHLY and CDR2 FYNNEI. The CDR3 has 14 amino acids. The CDR3 nucleotides are TGTGCCAGCACCGTGGAGTCCAGCTCCTACGAGCAGTACTTC. Protein product: CASTVESSSYEQYF.

V and J are TRBV3-1 (or the pseudogene TRBV3-2) and TRBJ2-1; 8 bases match TRBD2. The V gene's germline CDR1 is LGHDT and CDR2 YNNKEL (reference sequence). The CDR3 extends over 18 amino acids. The V and J ends lost 1 base and 3 bases, in that order; junction bases with no gene match: 11. The CDR3 DNA reads as TGTGCCAGCAGCCAAGTTAGCGGGATGGGAATGGGCTACAATGAGCAGTTCTTC. This translates into CASSQVSGMGMGYNEQFF.

This chain connects TRBV5-6 to TRBJ1-6; 8 nucleotides agree with TRBD1. CDR1 and CDR2 from the germline V gene are SGHDT and YYEEEE. The V and J ends lost 3 bases and 8 bases, in that order; junction bases with no gene match: 10. The CDR3 runs to 16 residues. The CDR3 here is CASSSARTGHDSPLHF. The CDR3 nucleotides read TGTGCCAGCAGCTCCGCCCGGACAGGGCACGATTCACCCCTCCACTTT.

J is TRBJ1-1 and V is TRBV30; D uncertain. The germline CDR1 and CDR2 sequences are GTSNPN and SVGIG (reference sequence). This CDR3 spans 13 amino acids. Between the trimmed V and J ends, which lost 1 base and 3 bases, there was a span of 9 bases. The CDR3 DNA is TGTGCCTGGAGTGATGCCCGGGACACTGAAGCTTTCTTT. Protein: CAWSDARDTEAFF.

The chain carries TRBV7-2 and TRBJ1-1; 10 nucleotides line up with TRBD1. The germline gives CDR1 SGHTA, CDR2 FQGNSA. The CDR3 totals 17 residues. The junction had 9 bases not matched to a gene; V was cut back by 5 bases and J by 0 bases. This chain's CDR3 is CASSIRTGGTVNTEAFF. CDR3 nucleotide sequence: TGTGCCAGCAGCATCAGGACAGGGGGGACCGTGAACACTGAAGCTTTCTTT.

The V call is TRBV6-6, the J call TRBJ1-1; TRBD1 might be the D (6 bases). CDR3 length equals 13 residues. The germline V and J ends were trimmed by 8 bases and 1 base, with 11 bases remaining between them. Germline-derived CDR1 and CDR2 are MNHNY and SVGAGI (reference sequence). CDR3 sequence (DNA): TGTGCCAGCGCAAGGGGGTGGAACACTGAAGCTTTCTTT. Protein: CASARGWNTEAFF.